Listed below are T cell receptor beta chains from one sample, sequenced in a study of shared clonotypes between healthy human individuals. Clones were sequenced by immunoSEQ multiplex PCR, and TCRdb holds only the in-frame ones, with some missing. Seen here are millions of clones, approximately 94% observed once, and the top ten hold roughly 1%. The sample comprised naive CD8+ T cells sorted from blood. These receptors were taken from a man between 18 and 29 years old in good health. CDR3s include the opening cysteine and the closing phenylalanine or tryptophan. A D gene is named only where the DNA matches it firmly. The size entry is marked missing in some rows and otherwise reads once, few, many or a size class.

d_call: TRBD1; j_call: TRBJ1-1; v_call: TRBV5-6; clone_size: NA; cdr3_nt: TGTGCCAGCAGCTTAGGGACAGGGGGAAACACTGAAGCTTTCTTT; cdr3_aa: CASSLGTGGNTEAFF
d_call: NA; j_call: TRBJ1-2; v_call: TRBV7-9; clone_size: few; cdr3_nt: TGTGCCAGCAGCTTGGGACTGGATGGCTACACCTTC; cdr3_aa: CASSLGLDGYTF
d_call: TRBD1; j_call: TRBJ2-3; v_call: TRBV7-8; clone_size: once; cdr3_nt: TGTGCCAGCAGCCCTGGACAGGGGACAGATACGCAGTATTTT; cdr3_aa: CASSPGQGTDTQYF
d_call: TRBD2; j_call: TRBJ2-3; v_call: TRBV4-1; clone_size: NA; cdr3_nt: TGCGCCAGCAGCCAGGGCCGGGGGGGGCTGGTCACAGATACGCAGTATTTT; cdr3_aa: CASSQGRGGLVTDTQYF
d_call: TRBD1; j_call: TRBJ2-7; v_call: TRBV7-2; clone_size: NA; cdr3_nt: TGTGCCAGCAGCTTCGGACAGGGGGACCACGAGCAGTACTTC; cdr3_aa: CASSFGQGDHEQYF
d_call: NA; j_call: TRBJ1-2; v_call: TRBV4-3; clone_size: NA; cdr3_nt: TGCGCCAGCAGCCAAGCTCTCGGGGGGGCTGATGGCTACACCTTC; cdr3_aa: CASSQALGGADGYTF
d_call: NA; j_call: TRBJ2-7; v_call: TRBV7-9; clone_size: once; cdr3_nt: TGTGCCAGCAGCTTTGGTAGCTCCTACGAGCAGTACTTC; cdr3_aa: CASSFGSSYEQYF
d_call: NA; j_call: TRBJ1-6; v_call: TRBV5-6; clone_size: NA; cdr3_nt: TGTGCCAGCACCGACCAGAATTCCTATAATTCACCCCTCCACTTT; cdr3_aa: CASTDQNSYNSPLHF
d_call: NA; j_call: TRBJ1-5; v_call: TRBV12-5; clone_size: few; cdr3_nt: TGTGCTAGTGGTTTCGATCAGCCCCAGCATTTT; cdr3_aa: CASGFDQPQHF
d_call: TRBD1; j_call: TRBJ1-1; v_call: TRBV18; clone_size: NA; cdr3_nt: TGTGCCAGCTCACCACCGGACCCGACAGGGGACACTGAAGCTTTCTTT; cdr3_aa: CASSPPDPTGDTEAFF
d_call: NA; j_call: TRBJ2-3; v_call: TRBV10-3; clone_size: NA; cdr3_nt: TGTGCCATCAGTGAGTCTATCGGATCCACAGATACGCAGTATTTT; cdr3_aa: CAISESIGSTDTQYF
d_call: NA; j_call: TRBJ2-1; v_call: TRBV5-1; clone_size: NA; cdr3_nt: TGCGCCAGCAGCTTAGCCCCGGGTAATGAGCAGTTCTTC; cdr3_aa: CASSLAPGNEQFF
d_call: TRBD1; j_call: TRBJ2-7; v_call: TRBV19; clone_size: NA; cdr3_nt: TGTGCCAGTAGTTTCGCGACAGGGGGCTACGAGCAGTACTTC; cdr3_aa: CASSFATGGYEQYF
d_call: NA; j_call: TRBJ2-3; v_call: TRBV27; clone_size: NA; cdr3_nt: TGTGCCAGCAGTTTATTGGGAATTACTAGCACAGATACGCAGTATTTT; cdr3_aa: CASSLLGITSTDTQYF
d_call: NA; j_call: TRBJ2-3; v_call: TRBV13; clone_size: NA; cdr3_nt: TGTGCCAGCAGCTTACCGAGCGAGTCCCTCCGTGGTACGCAGTATTTT; cdr3_aa: CASSLPSESLRGTQYF
d_call: TRBD2; j_call: TRBJ2-2; v_call: TRBV5-1; clone_size: NA; cdr3_nt: TGCGCCAGCAAGGAGAACGAACGGGGGGTCTACACCGGGGAGCTGTTTTTT; cdr3_aa: CASKENERGVYTGELFF
d_call: NA; j_call: TRBJ2-1; v_call: TRBV7-8; clone_size: NA; cdr3_nt: TGTGCCAGCAGCTTCGGAGTTTCGTCCTACAATGAGCAGTTCTTC; cdr3_aa: CASSFGVSSYNEQFF
d_call: NA; j_call: TRBJ2-7; v_call: TRBV13; clone_size: NA; cdr3_nt: TGTGCCAGCAGCTTAGTCTCGGGTTCCTACGAGCAGTACTTC; cdr3_aa: CASSLVSGSYEQYF
d_call: TRBD1; j_call: TRBJ1-2; v_call: TRBV7-9; clone_size: NA; cdr3_nt: TGTGCCAGCACCCTATACACAGGGGAAGTTTACTATGGCTACACCTTC; cdr3_aa: CASTLYTGEVYYGYTF
d_call: NA; j_call: TRBJ2-3; v_call: TRBV18; clone_size: NA; cdr3_nt: TGTGCCAGCTCACCGACACTAGATAGGACAGATACGCAGTATTTT; cdr3_aa: CASSPTLDRTDTQYF
d_call: NA; j_call: TRBJ2-1; v_call: TRBV6-5; clone_size: NA; cdr3_nt: TGTGCCAGCAGTTTGGGTTACACGGAGCAGTTCTTC; cdr3_aa: CASSLGYTEQFF
d_call: NA; j_call: TRBJ2-7; v_call: TRBV5-1; clone_size: NA; cdr3_nt: TGCGCCAGCAGCTTCCAGGCGGCCTACGAGCAGTACTTC; cdr3_aa: CASSFQAAYEQYF
d_call: TRBD1; j_call: TRBJ2-7; v_call: TRBV2; clone_size: once; cdr3_nt: TGTGCCAGCAGCCCCGGGACAGGGGAGGACGAGCAGTACTTC; cdr3_aa: CASSPGTGEDEQYF
d_call: NA; j_call: TRBJ2-7; v_call: TRBV9; clone_size: once; cdr3_nt: TGTGCCAGCAGCGTTTCAGGTTCTCTCGAGCAGTACTTC; cdr3_aa: CASSVSGSLEQYF
d_call: NA; j_call: TRBJ2-7; v_call: TRBV6-5; clone_size: NA; cdr3_nt: TGTGCCAGCAGTTACTCGTCGGACAGCTACGAGCAGTACTTC; cdr3_aa: CASSYSSDSYEQYF
d_call: NA; j_call: TRBJ2-2; v_call: TRBV7-7; clone_size: NA; cdr3_nt: TGTGCTAGCAGCTCTTTGCAGGGGTCGGCCGGGGAGCTGTTTTTT; cdr3_aa: CASSSLQGSAGELFF
d_call: TRBD2; j_call: TRBJ2-7; v_call: TRBV19; clone_size: NA; cdr3_nt: TGTGCCAGTAGTATGACTAGCGGGATACACGAGCAGTACTTC; cdr3_aa: CASSMTSGIHEQYF
d_call: NA; j_call: TRBJ2-2; v_call: TRBV10-3; clone_size: NA; cdr3_nt: TGTGCCATCAGGCCAACAGGGTCCGGGGAGCTGTTTTTT; cdr3_aa: CAIRPTGSGELFF
d_call: NA; j_call: TRBJ1-1; v_call: TRBV30; clone_size: NA; cdr3_nt: TGTGCCTGGAGTCGGCAGGGTGGCACTGAAGCTTTCTTT; cdr3_aa: CAWSRQGGTEAFF
d_call: NA; j_call: TRBJ2-3; v_call: TRBV7-8; clone_size: NA; cdr3_nt: TGTGCCAGCAGCCCTGCTGCGTCAGAGACCATTGTGTCGCAGTATTTT; cdr3_aa: CASSPAASETIVSQYF
d_call: NA; j_call: TRBJ2-7; v_call: TRBV5-1; clone_size: NA; cdr3_nt: TGCGCCAGCAGCTTGGCCCCGTTCTACGAGCAGTACTTC; cdr3_aa: CASSLAPFYEQYF
d_call: NA; j_call: TRBJ2-7; v_call: TRBV5-1; clone_size: NA; cdr3_nt: TGCGCCAGCAGCTTGAGGATTAACTCCTACGAGCAGTACTTC; cdr3_aa: CASSLRINSYEQYF
d_call: NA; j_call: TRBJ2-5; v_call: TRBV7-9; clone_size: NA; cdr3_nt: TGTGCCAGCAGCTTAGGTGGGAGTCAAGAGACCCAGTACTTC; cdr3_aa: CASSLGGSQETQYF
d_call: TRBD1; j_call: TRBJ1-3; v_call: TRBV7-8; clone_size: NA; cdr3_nt: TGTGCCAGCAGCTGGGACAGGGGTTTTGGAAACACCATATATTTT; cdr3_aa: CASSWDRGFGNTIYF
d_call: NA; j_call: TRBJ1-2; v_call: TRBV27; clone_size: NA; cdr3_nt: TGTGCCAGCAGCCAGAGGGGTAGCGGGAATGGCTACACCTTC; cdr3_aa: CASSQRGSGNGYTF
d_call: TRBD2; j_call: TRBJ2-1; v_call: TRBV6-5; clone_size: NA; cdr3_nt: TGTGCCAGCAGTCCACTAGCGGGGGCCTCCAATGAGCAGTTCTTC; cdr3_aa: CASSPLAGASNEQFF
d_call: TRBD1; j_call: TRBJ2-7; v_call: TRBV29-1; clone_size: NA; cdr3_nt: TGCAGCGTTGGGGGAGACAGGGCGGCCTACGAGCAGTACTTC; cdr3_aa: CSVGGDRAAYEQYF
d_call: NA; j_call: TRBJ2-6; v_call: TRBV27; clone_size: NA; cdr3_nt: TGTGCCAGCAGCCCCGGGCCGGGAGGGGCCAACGTCCTGACTTTC; cdr3_aa: CASSPGPGGANVLTF
d_call: NA; j_call: TRBJ2-5; v_call: TRBV21-1; clone_size: NA; cdr3_nt: TGTGCCAGCAGCAAGCAGGGCCAAGAGACCCAGTACTTC; cdr3_aa: CASSKQGQETQYF
d_call: NA; j_call: TRBJ1-1; v_call: TRBV6-6; clone_size: NA; cdr3_nt: TGTGCCAGCAGATCGACAGGGAACACTGAAGCTTTCTTT; cdr3_aa: CASRSTGNTEAFF
d_call: NA; j_call: TRBJ2-7; v_call: TRBV11-2; clone_size: once; cdr3_nt: TGTGCCAGCAGCTTAGCCTCCGAGCAGCACTTC; cdr3_aa: CASSLASEQHF
d_call: NA; j_call: TRBJ2-7; v_call: TRBV6-6; clone_size: NA; cdr3_nt: TGTGCCAGCAGTTACTCCGGGGTAGGCTACGAGCAGTACTTC; cdr3_aa: CASSYSGVGYEQYF
d_call: NA; j_call: TRBJ2-7; v_call: TRBV7-9; clone_size: NA; cdr3_nt: TGTGCCAGCAGCACTACTGAGGCGGGGCTAGCCTACGAGCAGTACTTC; cdr3_aa: CASSTTEAGLAYEQYF
d_call: NA; j_call: TRBJ2-7; v_call: TRBV6-1; clone_size: NA; cdr3_nt: TGTGCCAGCAACGAGGCGTCGGTTGACGAGCAGTACTTC; cdr3_aa: CASNEASVDEQYF
d_call: TRBD1; j_call: TRBJ1-6; v_call: TRBV27; clone_size: NA; cdr3_nt: TGTGCCAGCAGTTATATGGCAGGGGGATACGGGACCCTCCACTTT; cdr3_aa: CASSYMAGGYGTLHF
d_call: TRBD2; j_call: TRBJ2-7; v_call: TRBV5-4; clone_size: NA; cdr3_nt: TGTGCCAGCACCCTTTACTCTAGCGGGAGGTCCTACGAGCAGTACTTC; cdr3_aa: CASTLYSSGRSYEQYF
d_call: NA; j_call: TRBJ1-6; v_call: TRBV9; clone_size: NA; cdr3_nt: TGTGCCAGCAGCGCCTGGGGGGGTCCGGGTAATTCACCCCTCCACTTT; cdr3_aa: CASSAWGGPGNSPLHF
d_call: TRBD2; j_call: TRBJ2-1; v_call: TRBV7-3; clone_size: NA; cdr3_nt: TGTGCCAGCAGCTTTATAGCGGGGGAAAACAATGAGCAGTTCTTC; cdr3_aa: CASSFIAGENNEQFF
d_call: NA; j_call: TRBJ2-3; v_call: TRBV7-9; clone_size: NA; cdr3_nt: TGTGCCAGCAGCTCGACTAGTTTGGTCGGAGATACGCAGTATTTT; cdr3_aa: CASSSTSLVGDTQYF
d_call: NA; j_call: TRBJ1-3; v_call: TRBV28; clone_size: NA; cdr3_nt: TGTGCCAGCAGTTTGGGCACTGGAAACACCATATATTTT; cdr3_aa: CASSLGTGNTIYF
d_call: NA; j_call: TRBJ2-6; v_call: TRBV30; clone_size: NA; cdr3_nt: TGTGCCTGGGAAACTCTTGGGGCCAACGTCCTGACTTTC; cdr3_aa: CAWETLGANVLTF
d_call: NA; j_call: TRBJ2-7; v_call: TRBV7-6; clone_size: NA; cdr3_nt: TGTGCCAGCAGCTCGGACGGCCCCTACGAGCAGTACTTC; cdr3_aa: CASSSDGPYEQYF
d_call: NA; j_call: TRBJ2-1; v_call: TRBV10-1; clone_size: once; cdr3_nt: TGCGCCAGTGAGGGGGGAGCGGGCCACAATGAGCAGTTCTTC; cdr3_aa: CASEGGAGHNEQFF
d_call: TRBD1; j_call: TRBJ1-4; v_call: TRBV4-1; clone_size: NA; cdr3_nt: TGCGCCAGCCGCCCTTTGACAGGGACGGATGAAAAACTGTTTTTT; cdr3_aa: CASRPLTGTDEKLFF
d_call: NA; j_call: TRBJ1-3; v_call: TRBV4-3; clone_size: NA; cdr3_nt: TGCGCCAGCAGCCAAGATGCTGGGGGCATCGACACCATATATTTT; cdr3_aa: CASSQDAGGIDTIYF
d_call: TRBD1; j_call: TRBJ1-2; v_call: TRBV30; clone_size: NA; cdr3_nt: TGTGCCTGCCACGGGACAGATTGGGGCTACACCTTC; cdr3_aa: CACHGTDWGYTF